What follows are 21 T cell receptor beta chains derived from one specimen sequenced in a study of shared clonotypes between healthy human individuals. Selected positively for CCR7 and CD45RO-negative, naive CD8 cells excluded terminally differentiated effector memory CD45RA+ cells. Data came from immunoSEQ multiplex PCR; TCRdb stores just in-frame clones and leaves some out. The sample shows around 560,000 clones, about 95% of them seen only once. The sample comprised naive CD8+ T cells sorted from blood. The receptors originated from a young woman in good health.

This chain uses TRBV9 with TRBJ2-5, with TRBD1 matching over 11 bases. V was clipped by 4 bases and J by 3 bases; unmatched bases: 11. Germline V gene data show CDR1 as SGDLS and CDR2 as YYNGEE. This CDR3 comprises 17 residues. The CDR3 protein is CASSTSGGQGVEETQYF. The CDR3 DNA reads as TGTGCCAGCAGCACCTCCGGGGGACAGGGGGTCGAAGAGACCCAGTACTTC.

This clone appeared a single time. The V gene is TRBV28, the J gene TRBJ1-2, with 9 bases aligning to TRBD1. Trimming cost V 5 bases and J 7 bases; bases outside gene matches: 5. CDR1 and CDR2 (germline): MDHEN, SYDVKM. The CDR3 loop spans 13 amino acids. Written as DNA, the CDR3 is TGTGCCAGCAGTACAGGGGGCTCGGTTGGCTACACCTTC. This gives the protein CASSTGGSVGYTF.

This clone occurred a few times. The CDR3 nucleotides read TGTGCCAGCAGTTTACGGAATCAGCCCCAGCATTTT. It codes for CASSLRNQPQHF. The rearrangement uses TRBV27 and TRBJ1-5; no reliable D call. Germline assignment: CDR1 MNHEY and CDR2 SMNVEV (reference sequence). The CDR3 contains 12 residues. V was shortened by 2 bases and J by 4 bases, with 3 bases between the two germline ends.

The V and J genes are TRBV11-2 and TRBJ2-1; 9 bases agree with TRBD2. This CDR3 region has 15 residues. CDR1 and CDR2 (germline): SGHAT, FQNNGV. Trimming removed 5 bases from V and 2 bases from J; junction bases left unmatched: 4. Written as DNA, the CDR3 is TGTGCCAGCAGCAATAGCGGGAGAGCCTACAATGAGCAGTTCTTC. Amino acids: CASSNSGRAYNEQFF.

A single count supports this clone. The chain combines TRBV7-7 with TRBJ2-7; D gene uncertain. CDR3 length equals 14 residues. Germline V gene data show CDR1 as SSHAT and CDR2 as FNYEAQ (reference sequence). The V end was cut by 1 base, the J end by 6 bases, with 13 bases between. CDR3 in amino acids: CASSLELGMGEQYF. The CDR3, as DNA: TGTGCCAGCAGCTTAGAATTGGGGATGGGCGAGCAGTACTTC.

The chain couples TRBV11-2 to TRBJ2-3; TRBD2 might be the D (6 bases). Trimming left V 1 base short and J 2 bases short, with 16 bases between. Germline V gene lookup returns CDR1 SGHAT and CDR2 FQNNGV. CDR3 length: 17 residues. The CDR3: CASSLAGTGTYTDTQYF. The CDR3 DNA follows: TGTGCCAGCAGCTTAGCGGGGACTGGGACGTACACAGATACGCAGTATTTT. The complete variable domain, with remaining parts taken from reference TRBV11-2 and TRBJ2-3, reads EAGVAQSPRYKIIEKRQSVAFWCNPISGHATLYWYQQILGQGPKLLIQFQNNGVVDDSQLPKDRFSAERLKGVDSTLKIQPAKLEDSAVYLCASSLAGTGTYTDTQYFGPGTRLTVL.

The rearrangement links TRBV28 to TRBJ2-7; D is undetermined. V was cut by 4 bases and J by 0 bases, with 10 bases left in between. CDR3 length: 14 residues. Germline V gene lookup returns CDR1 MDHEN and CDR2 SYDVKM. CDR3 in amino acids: CASSSLISSYEQYF. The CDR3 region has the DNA TGTGCCAGCAGTTCCCTTATAAGCTCCTACGAGCAGTACTTC. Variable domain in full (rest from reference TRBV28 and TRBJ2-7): DVKVTQSSRYLVKRTGEKVFLECVQDMDHENMFWYRQDPGLGLRLIYFSYDVKMKEKGDIPEGYSVSREKKERFSLILESASTNQTSMYLCASSSLISSYEQYFGPGTRLTVT.

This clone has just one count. The CDR3 is CASSVSGSFEQFF. The CDR3 coding sequence is TGTGCCAGCAGTGTAAGCGGGAGTTTTGAGCAGTTCTTC. This sequence joins TRBV6-1 and TRBJ2-1, with 8 positions matching TRBD2. This CDR3 is 13 amino acids long. Germline CDR1 is MNHNS and CDR2 is SASEGT. The V segment lost 4 bases and the J segment 9 bases; nucleotides outside the gene matches: 5.

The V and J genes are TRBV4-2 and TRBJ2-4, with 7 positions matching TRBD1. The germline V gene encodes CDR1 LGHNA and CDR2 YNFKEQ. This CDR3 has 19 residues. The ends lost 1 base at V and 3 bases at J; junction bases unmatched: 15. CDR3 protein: CASSQVPSGTALGKNIQYF. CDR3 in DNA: TGTGCCAGCAGCCAAGTCCCTTCCGGGACAGCTTTGGGCAAAAACATTCAGTACTTC.

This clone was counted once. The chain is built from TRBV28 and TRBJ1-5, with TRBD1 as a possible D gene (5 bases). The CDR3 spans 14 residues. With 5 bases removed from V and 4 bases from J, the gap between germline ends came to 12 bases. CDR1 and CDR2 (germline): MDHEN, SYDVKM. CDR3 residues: CASSTGGRNQPQHF. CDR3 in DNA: TGTGCCAGCAGTACGGGGGGACGGAATCAGCCCCAGCATTTT.

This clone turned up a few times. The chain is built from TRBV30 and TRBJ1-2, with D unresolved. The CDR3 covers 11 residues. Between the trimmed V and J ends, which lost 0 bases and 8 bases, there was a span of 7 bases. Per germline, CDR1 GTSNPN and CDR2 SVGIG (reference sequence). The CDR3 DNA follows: TGTGCCTGGAGTGTCGGAGGAGGCTACACCTTC. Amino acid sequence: CAWSVGGGYTF. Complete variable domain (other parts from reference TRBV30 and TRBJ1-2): SQTIHQWPATLVQPVGSPLSLECTVEGTSNPNLYWYRQAAGRGLQLLFYSVGIGQISSEVPQNLSASRPQDRQFILSSKKLLLSDSGFYLCAWSVGGGYTFGSGTRLTVV.

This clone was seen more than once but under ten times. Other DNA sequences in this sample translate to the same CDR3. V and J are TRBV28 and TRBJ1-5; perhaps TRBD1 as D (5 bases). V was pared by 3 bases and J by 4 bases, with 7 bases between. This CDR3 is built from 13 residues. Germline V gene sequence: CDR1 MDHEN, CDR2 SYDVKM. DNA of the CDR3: TGTGCCAGCAGTTTCGGGGGAAATCAGCCCCAGCATTTT. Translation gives CASSFGGNQPQHF.

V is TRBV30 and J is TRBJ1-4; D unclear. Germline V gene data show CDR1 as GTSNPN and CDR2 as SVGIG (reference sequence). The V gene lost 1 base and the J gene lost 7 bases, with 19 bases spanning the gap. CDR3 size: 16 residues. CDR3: CAWSEGSRGIGEKLFF. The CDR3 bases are TGTGCCTGGAGTGAGGGAAGCCGAGGGATCGGTGAAAAACTGTTTTTT.

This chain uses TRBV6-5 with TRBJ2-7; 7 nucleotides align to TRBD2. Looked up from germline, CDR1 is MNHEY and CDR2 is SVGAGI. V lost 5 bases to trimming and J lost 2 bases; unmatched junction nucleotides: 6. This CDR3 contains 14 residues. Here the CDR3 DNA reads TGTGCCAGCAGTACAGCGGGGACCCCCTACGAGCAGTACTTC. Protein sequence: CASSTAGTPYEQYF.

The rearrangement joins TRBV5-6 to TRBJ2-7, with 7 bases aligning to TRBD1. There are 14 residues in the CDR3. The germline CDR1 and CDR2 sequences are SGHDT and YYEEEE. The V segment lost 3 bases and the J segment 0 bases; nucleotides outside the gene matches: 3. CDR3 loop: CASSSRGISYEQYF. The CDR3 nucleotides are TGTGCCAGCAGCTCCAGGGGGATCTCCTACGAGCAGTACTTC.

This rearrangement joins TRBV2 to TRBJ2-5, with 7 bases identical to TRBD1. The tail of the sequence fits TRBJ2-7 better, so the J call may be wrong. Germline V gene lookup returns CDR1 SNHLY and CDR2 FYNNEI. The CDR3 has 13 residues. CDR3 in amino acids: CASSGTVTYEQYF. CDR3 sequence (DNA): TGTGCCAGCAGCGGGACAGTAACCTACGAGCAGTACTTC.

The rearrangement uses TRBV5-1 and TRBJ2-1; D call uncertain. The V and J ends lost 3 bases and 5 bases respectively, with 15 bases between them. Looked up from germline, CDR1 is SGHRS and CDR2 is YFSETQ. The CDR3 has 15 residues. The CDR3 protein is CASSYLTNLNNEQFF. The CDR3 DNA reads TGCGCCAGCAGCTACCTCACTAATTTGAACAATGAGCAGTTCTTC. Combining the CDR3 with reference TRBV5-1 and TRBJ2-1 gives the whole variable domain KAGVTQTPRYLIKTRGQQVTLSCSPISGHRSVSWYQQTPGQGLQFLFEYFSETQRNKGNFPGRFSGRQFSNSRSEMNVSTLELGDSALYLCASSYLTNLNNEQFFGPGTRLTVL.

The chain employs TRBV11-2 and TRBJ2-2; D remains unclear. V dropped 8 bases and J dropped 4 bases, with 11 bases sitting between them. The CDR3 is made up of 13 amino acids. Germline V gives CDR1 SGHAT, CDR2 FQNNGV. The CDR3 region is CASPVDPTGELFF. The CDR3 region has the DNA TGTGCCAGCCCAGTGGACCCCACCGGGGAGCTGTTTTTT.

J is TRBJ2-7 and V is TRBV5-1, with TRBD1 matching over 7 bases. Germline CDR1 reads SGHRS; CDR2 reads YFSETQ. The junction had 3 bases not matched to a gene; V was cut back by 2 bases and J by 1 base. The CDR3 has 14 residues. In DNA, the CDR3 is TGCGCCAGCAGCTTTGGGACAGCGTCCTACGAGCAGTACTTC. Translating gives CASSFGTASYEQYF.

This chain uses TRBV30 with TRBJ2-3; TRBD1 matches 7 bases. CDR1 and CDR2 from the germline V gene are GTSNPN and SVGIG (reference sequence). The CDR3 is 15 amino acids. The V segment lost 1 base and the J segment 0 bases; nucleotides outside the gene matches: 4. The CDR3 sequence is CAWSDGTASTDTQYF. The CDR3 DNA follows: TGTGCCTGGAGTGATGGGACAGCCAGCACAGATACGCAGTATTTT.

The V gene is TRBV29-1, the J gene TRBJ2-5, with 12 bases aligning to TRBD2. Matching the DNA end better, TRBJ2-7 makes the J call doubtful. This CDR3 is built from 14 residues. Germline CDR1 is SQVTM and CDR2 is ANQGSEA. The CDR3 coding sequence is TGCAGCGTGACGGGACTAGCGGGCCGCTACGAGCAGTACTTC. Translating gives CSVTGLAGRYEQYF.